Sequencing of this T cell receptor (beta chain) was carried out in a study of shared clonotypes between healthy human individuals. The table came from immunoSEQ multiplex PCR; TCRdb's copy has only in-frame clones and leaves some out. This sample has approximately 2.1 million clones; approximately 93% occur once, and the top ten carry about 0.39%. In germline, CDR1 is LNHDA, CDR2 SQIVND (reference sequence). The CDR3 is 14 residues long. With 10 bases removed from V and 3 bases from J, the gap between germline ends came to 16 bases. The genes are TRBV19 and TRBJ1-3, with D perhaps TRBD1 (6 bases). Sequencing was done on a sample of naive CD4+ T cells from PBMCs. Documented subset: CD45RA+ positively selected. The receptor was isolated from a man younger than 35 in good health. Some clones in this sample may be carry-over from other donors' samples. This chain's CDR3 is CATLSGQIGNTIYF. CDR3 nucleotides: TGTGCCACCCTCTCCGGACAGATTGGAAACACCATATATTTT.